Many counts were recorded for the clone carrying this T cell receptor beta chain. This sample is part of a study of T cell changes during pregnancy in multiple sclerosis. Using immunoSEQ multiplex PCR, the repertoire was profiled, and TCRdb retains in-frame clones only, with some absent. The table shows 100,000 or so clones, with approximately 94% occurring only once. The CDR3 covers 16 residues. The germline CDR1 and CDR2 sequences are MGHRA and YSYEKL. With 2 bases removed from V and 4 bases from J, the gap between germline ends came to 15 bases. The chain is built from TRBV4-1 and TRBJ1-5; D is possibly TRBD1 (5 bases). The sample was peripheral blood, taken in the third trimester of pregnancy. The TCR comes from a female donor with multiple sclerosis, enrolled in a pregnancy study. This chain's CDR3 is CASSQHGGKGNQPQHF. CDR3 in DNA: TGCGCCAGCAGCCAACACGGGGGAAAGGGGAATCAGCCCCAGCATTTT.